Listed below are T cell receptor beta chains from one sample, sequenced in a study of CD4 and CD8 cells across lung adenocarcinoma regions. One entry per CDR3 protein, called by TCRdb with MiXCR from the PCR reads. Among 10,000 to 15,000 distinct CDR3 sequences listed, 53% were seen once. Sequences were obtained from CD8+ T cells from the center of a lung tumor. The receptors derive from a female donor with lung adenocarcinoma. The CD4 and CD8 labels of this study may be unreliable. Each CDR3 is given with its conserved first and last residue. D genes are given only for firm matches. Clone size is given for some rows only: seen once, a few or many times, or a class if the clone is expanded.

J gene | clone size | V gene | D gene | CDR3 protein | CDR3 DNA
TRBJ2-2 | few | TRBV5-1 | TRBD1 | CASSLAPDRAYTGELFF | TGCGCCAGCAGCTTGGCTCCGGACAGGGCGTACACCGGGGAGCTGTTTTTT
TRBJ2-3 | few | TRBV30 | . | CAWGVGTDTQYF | TGTGCCTGGGGAGTTGGCACAGATACGCAGTATTTT
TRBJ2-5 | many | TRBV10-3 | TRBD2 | CAISEPHPGLAGEETQYF | TGTGCCATCAGTGAACCCCACCCAGGACTAGCGGGGGAAGAGACCCAGTACTTC
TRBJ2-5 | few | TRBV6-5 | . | CASSLHGQTQETQYF | TGTGCCAGCAGTCTACATGGACAGACCCAAGAGACCCAGTACTTC
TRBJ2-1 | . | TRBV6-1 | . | CASGEQAGSNDAQFF | TGTGCCAGCGGTGAACAGGCTGGGAGCAACGATGCGCAGTTTTTC
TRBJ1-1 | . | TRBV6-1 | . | CASSLRVGTEAFF | TGTGCCAGCAGTCTTCGGGTGGGCACTGAAGCTTTCTTT
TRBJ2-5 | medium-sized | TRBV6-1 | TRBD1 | CASSELTGKETQYF | TGTGCCAGCAGTGAGTTGACAGGGAAGGAGACCCAGTACTTC
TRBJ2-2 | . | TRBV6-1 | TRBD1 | CASSVGRGQGVTGELYF | TGTGCCAGCAGTGTTGGTCGGGGACAGGGAGTCACCGGGGAGCTGTACTTC
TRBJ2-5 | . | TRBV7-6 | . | CASSSSWLEKQYF | TGTGCCAGCAGCTCTAGCTGGCTGGAGAAGCAGTACTTC
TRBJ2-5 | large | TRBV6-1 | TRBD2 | CASSGPGGAQYF | TGTGCCAGCAGTGGGCCCGGGGGGGCCCAGTACTTC
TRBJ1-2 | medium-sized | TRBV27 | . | CASSLRGEVYGYTF | TGTGCCAGCAGTTTGCGGGGAGAGGTCTATGGCTACACCTTC
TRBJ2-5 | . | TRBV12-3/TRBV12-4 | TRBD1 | CASSLGDRGLGETQYF | TGTGCCAGCAGTTTAGGGGACAGGGGGCTCGGTGAGACCCAGTACTTC
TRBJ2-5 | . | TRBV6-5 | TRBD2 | CASSYSGGLAGETQYF | TGTGCCAGCAGTTACTCGGGAGGGCTAGCGGGAGAGACCCAGTACTTC
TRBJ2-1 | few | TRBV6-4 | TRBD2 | CASSDLAGGVNEQFF | TGTGCCAGCAGTGACCTAGCGGGAGGGGTTAATGAGCAGTTCTTC
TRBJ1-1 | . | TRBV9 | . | CASSVGMGDNRNTEAFF | TGTGCCAGCAGCGTAGGAATGGGGGACAACCGGAACACTGAAGCTTTCTTT
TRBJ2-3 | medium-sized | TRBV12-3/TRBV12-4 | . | CASSQARSTDTQYF | TGTGCCAGCAGCCAGGCGCGCAGCACAGATACGCAGTATTTT
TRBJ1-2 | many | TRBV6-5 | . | CASSYYGQHNYGYTF | TGTGCCAGCAGTTACTACGGACAGCATAACTATGGCTACACCTTC